This passage covers 2 T cell receptor beta chains from one sample sequenced in a study of blood T cell repertoires in COVID-19. The repertoire was sequenced with immunoSEQ multiplex PCR; TCRdb's copy has only in-frame clones and lacks some. The sample carries 250,000 to 400,000 clones, roughly 88% recorded once. The sequenced sample was peripheral blood. Source of these receptors: a woman aged 25-40 years with COVID-19, enrolled during active disease.

The chain joins TRBV10-3 to TRBJ2-2; D uncertain. The length of the CDR3 is 11 residues. CDR1 is ENHRY, CDR2 SYGVKD, per germline. The germline V and J ends were trimmed by 6 bases and 5 bases, with 4 bases remaining between them. CDR3 DNA sequence: TGTGCCATCAGCAGAACCGGGGAGCTGTTTTTT. This gives the protein CAISRTGELFF.

The chain carries TRBV5-4 and TRBJ1-2; possible D gene TRBD1, 5 bases. Germline V gene sequence: CDR1 SGHNT, CDR2 YYREEE (reference sequence). The CDR3 runs to 14 residues. Trimming shortened V by 4 bases and J by 2 bases, and 12 bases separated the two germline ends. This chain's CDR3 is CASSPFGGNYGYTF. CDR3 DNA: TGTGCCAGCAGCCCCTTCGGGGGGAACTATGGCTACACCTTC.